This TCR beta chain is drawn from a study of graft-versus-host responses after intestinal transplantation. Using immunoSEQ multiplex PCR, the repertoire was profiled, and TCRdb retains in-frame clones only, with some absent. The sample consists of about 8,000 clones, around 74% of them appearing once. Both intraepithelial and lamina propria lymphocytes were released by processing graft tissue. This clonotype originated in a human patient who received an intestinal transplant, so some T cells may come from the graft donor. The specimen comprised ileum tissue, sampled approximately 490 days after intestinal transplant.

The CDR3 DNA sequence: TGTGCCAGCAGCGGCAACTCTGGAAACACCATATATTTT. Amino acids: CASSGNSGNTIYF. This rearrangement joins TRBV9 to TRBJ1-3, with no clear D. The CDR3 loop spans 13 amino acids. V was shortened by 3 bases and J by 0 bases, with 4 bases between the two germline ends. Germline CDR1 SGDLS, CDR2 YYNGEE.